These 9 T cell receptor beta chains were sequenced from one sample in a study of molecular identifiers for immune sequencing clone quantification. Each CDR3 protein is one row after TCRdb ran MiXCR on the PCR reads. The table has 400,000 to 600,000 distinct CDR3 sequences, approximately 25% seen once. Sample: naive CD8+ T cells from blood, with Jurkat cell RNA spiked in. This sample's subset: FACS-sorted CD8+CD4-CCR7+CD45RA+ naive T cells. The receptors were sampled from a human donor in good health. Some libraries in this study had Jurkat cell RNA spiked in.

This clonotype was recorded only once. The V gene is TRBV11-2, the J gene TRBJ2-3, with TRBD2 matching 8 bases. The CDR3 totals 15 residues. V trimming: 7 bases; J trimming: 1 base; junction bases outside the gene matches: 7. Germline assignment: CDR1 SGHAT and CDR2 FQNNGV. CDR3 DNA sequence: TGTGCCAGCAACAGTGGGCGGGGGGGCACAGATACGCAGTATTTT. It codes for CASNSGRGGTDTQYF.

As for this clonotype: One end of the junction does not line up with germline, which may come from a read error. The chain employs TRBV13 and TRBJ2-3; D call uncertain. Germline CDR1 is PRHDT and CDR2 is FYEKMQ (reference sequence). The CDR3 extends over 14 amino acids. CDR3 nucleotide sequence: TGTGCCAGCAGCTTCGGCGGTAGCATAGATACGCAGTATTTT. As protein: CASSFGGSIDTQYF.

This clonotype was observed a few times. This sequence joins TRBV9 and TRBJ2-7; 12 bases agree with TRBD2. The germline gives CDR1 SGDLS, CDR2 YYNGEE. The CDR3 sequence is 15 residues long. Unmatched junction bases numbered 3, after V lost 3 bases and J lost 2 bases. The DNA for the CDR3 is TGTGCCAGCAGCGGTGGGACTAGCGGGCCCTACGAGCAGTACTTC. Translating gives CASSGGTSGPYEQYF. Variable domain in full (rest from reference TRBV9 and TRBJ2-7): DSGVTQTPKHLITATGQRVTLRCSPRSGDLSVYWYQQSLDQGLQFLIQYYNGEERAKGNILERFSAQQFPDLHSELNLSSLELGDSALYFCASSGGTSGPYEQYFGPGTRLTVT.

This sequence joins TRBV7-9 and TRBJ1-1; 9 positions agree with TRBD1. V shed 5 bases and J 4 bases; nucleotides not matched to a gene: 11. CDR3 size: 16 residues. Germline CDR1 and CDR2: SEHNR and FQNEAQ (reference sequence). The CDR3: CASSTHPDRGGTEAFF. CDR3 in DNA: TGTGCCAGCAGCACTCACCCCGACAGGGGGGGCACTGAAGCTTTCTTT.

This sequence joins TRBV7-9 and TRBJ2-1; unclear D gene. The CDR3 has 14 amino acids. Trimming took off 1 base at V and 8 bases at J, with 12 bases between the two ends. The germline V gene encodes CDR1 SEHNR and CDR2 FQNEAQ (reference sequence). CDR3 nucleotide sequence: TGTGCCAGCAGCTTAGTCGTGAGTGGGGATGAGCAGTTCTTC. This sequence encodes CASSLVVSGDEQFF.

This clonotype has only a few counts. The V and J genes are TRBV12-3 or TRBV12-4 and TRBJ1-1, with D possibly matching TRBD1 (6 bases). Trimming left V 6 bases short and J 5 bases short, with 25 bases between. The CDR3 has 17 residues. In DNA, the CDR3 is TGTGCCAGCAGCCCGGACAGTTTTTCCCACCCTAGAACTGAAGCTTTCTTT. Amino acid sequence: CASSPDSFSHPRTEAFF.

The V call is TRBV19, the J call TRBJ2-7; TRBD1 matches at 7 bases. V lost 6 bases and J lost 5; bases outside the gene matches: 7. The germline V gene has CDR1 LNHDA and CDR2 SQIVND (reference sequence). The CDR3 runs 13 residues. The CDR3 loop reads CASRKGGDDEQYF. The DNA of the CDR3 is TGTGCCAGTAGAAAAGGGGGCGACGACGAGCAGTACTTC.

This clonotype occurred many times. The CDR3: CASSLAWGYEQYF. In nucleotides, the CDR3 is TGTGCCAGCAGCTTAGCGTGGGGATACGAGCAGTACTTC. The chain employs TRBV7-6 and TRBJ2-7; D remains unclear. Germline V lookup: CDR1 SGHVS, CDR2 FNYEAQ. This CDR3 comprises 13 residues. Trimming removed 0 bases at V and 4 bases at J, with 7 bases between.

This clonotype was seen at least ten times. This chain joins TRBV7-8 and TRBJ1-5; D perhaps matches TRBD1 (6 bases). The length of the CDR3 is 15 residues. V lost 2 bases to trimming and J lost 7 bases, with 15 bases between them. The germline V gene encodes CDR1 SGHVS and CDR2 FQNEAQ. CDR3 amino acids: CASSLTGQYLQPQHF. Here the CDR3 DNA reads TGTGCCAGCAGCTTAACGGGACAATATTTGCAGCCCCAGCATTTT.